Here is one TCR beta chain with its context. Assay used: immunoSEQ multiplex PCR; TCRdb lists only in-frame clones, some missing. This table holds roughly 150,000 clones, around nine tenths found once. These data originate in a study of cytomegalovirus exposure and HLA in healthy donors. This CDR3 region has 14 residues. Germline V gives CDR1 SGHTA, CDR2 FQGNSA. After removal of 1 base from V and 7 bases from J, the junction contained 3 bases not matched to a gene. The TCR sequence derives from a woman younger than 30 in good health and CMV-seropositive. The sample comprised PBMCs. The V gene is TRBV7-2, the J gene TRBJ2-2, with 7 bases aligning to TRBD2. CDR3 protein: CASSLGAGDGELFF. CDR3 DNA sequence: TGTGCCAGCAGCTTAGGGGCGGGAGACGGGGAGCTGTTTTTT.